This is a list of T cell receptor beta chains from one sample in a study of glioma-infiltrating T cells. MiXCR was run by TCRdb on the multiplex PCR reads, yielding one entry per CDR3 protein. The sample contains about 140,000 distinct CDR3 sequences, roughly two fifths of which appear only once. The sequenced sample was glioma tissue, nonneoplastic brain tissue, or PBMCs (not recorded which). These TCRs come from a human donor with low-grade glioma or glioblastoma, undergoing nonglioma brain surgery, or in good health (not recorded which). The CDR3 runs from the conserved cysteine through the conserved F or W. The D gene is left open where the match is weak. For some rows the clone size is stated as once, few or many, or as a class when expanded; others skip it.

CSVPLGAGGYTF TGCAGCGTCCCCTTGGGGGCAGGTGGCTACACCTTC TRBJ1-2 few TRBV29-1 - 12
CASNPGQVDEQYF TGTGCCAGCAACCCGGGACAGGTGGACGAGCAGTACTTC TRBJ2-7 few TRBV6-1 TRBD1 13
CASSKIRRETQYF TGTGCCAGCAGTAAAATCCGTAGAGAGACCCAGTACTTC TRBJ2-5 few TRBV2 - 13
CASTRPGTNYEQYF TGTGCCAGCACCCGTCCCGGGACAAATTACGAGCAGTACTTC TRBJ2-7 few TRBV12-3/TRBV12-4 - 14
CASSPGLNEKLFF TGTGCCAGCTCACCAGGCCTTAATGAAAAACTGTTTTTT TRBJ1-4 - TRBV18 - 13
CASSLTRVAETQYF TGTGCCAGCAGCTTGACTAGGGTAGCGGAGACCCAGTACTTC TRBJ2-5 - TRBV7-2 - 14
CASRLGGNTIYF TGTGCCAGCCGGCTGGGCGGAAACACCATATATTTT TRBJ1-3 - TRBV6-1 - 12
CASSLRGGGSTEAFF TGTGCCAGCTCCCTCCGGGGGGGCGGAAGCACTGAAGCTTTCTTT TRBJ1-1 - TRBV6-2/TRBV6-3 - 15
CASSADYNTEAFF TGTGCCAGCTCCGCGGATTACAACACTGAAGCTTTCTTT TRBJ1-1 - TRBV2 - 13
CASSRHTGDNEQFF TGTGCCAGCAGCCGCCATACAGGGGACAATGAGCAGTTCTTC TRBJ2-1 - TRBV6-1 TRBD1 14
CASSSVSYEQYF TGTGCCAGCAGTTCGGTTTCGTACGAGCAGTACTTC TRBJ2-7 few TRBV28 - 12
CASSQVGVRYEQYF TGCGCCAGCAGCCAAGTAGGAGTTCGCTACGAGCAGTACTTC TRBJ2-7 - TRBV4-1 - 14
CASRSAGGTWNEQFF TGTGCCAGCAGATCAGCGGGAGGTACATGGAATGAGCAGTTCTTC TRBJ2-1 few TRBV2 TRBD2 15
CASSPRTGGLGANVLTF TGTGCCAGCAGTCCGCGGACAGGGGGCCTTGGGGCCAACGTCCTGACTTTC TRBJ2-6 - TRBV12-3/TRBV12-4 TRBD1 17
CASSQGPPGVGETQYF TGCGCCAGCAGCCAAGGGCCTCCGGGGGTTGGGGAGACCCAGTACTTC TRBJ2-5 - TRBV4-1 - 16
CASKPGQGATGELFF TGTGCCAGCAAACCGGGACAGGGGGCAACCGGGGAGCTGTTTTTT TRBJ2-2 - TRBV11-2 TRBD1 15
CASSQSPRDGTGELFF TGTGCCAGCAGTCAATCCCCACGGGACGGCACCGGGGAGCTGTTTTTT TRBJ2-2 few TRBV6-1 - 16
CSARGRSSGANVLTF TGCAGTGCTAGAGGTCGTAGCTCTGGGGCCAACGTCCTGACTTTC TRBJ2-6 - TRBV20-1 - 15
CASRNEGQNNSSLHF TGTGCCAGCAGGAACGAGGGACAGAATAATTCATCCCTCCACTTT TRBJ1-6 - TRBV6-1 TRBD1 15
CASSYLSLNTEAFF TGTGCCAGCAGTTACCTCTCATTGAACACTGAAGCTTTCTTT TRBJ1-1 - TRBV6-2/TRBV6-3 - 14
CASSEGGTGNRYGYTF TGTGCCAGCAGTGAAGGTGGAACAGGGAATCGTTATGGCTACACCTTC TRBJ1-2 - TRBV6-1 - 16
CSADPYNEQFF TGCAGTGCTGATCCATACAATGAGCAGTTCTTC TRBJ2-1 - TRBV20-1 - 11
CGTSGSTDTQYF TGTGGGACTAGCGGAAGCACAGATACGCAGTATTTT TRBJ2-3 few TRBV28 TRBD2 12
CASRTGDSPLHF TGTGCCAGCAGGACTGGGGACTCACCCCTCCACTTT TRBJ1-6 many TRBV6-1 - 12
CASSAHDRRENTEAFF TGTGCCAGCAGCGCGCATGACAGAAGAGAGAACACTGAAGCTTTCTTT TRBJ1-1 - TRBV9 - 16
CASSAGDREVDTQYF TGTGCCAGCAGTGCCGGGGACAGGGAGGTAGATACGCAGTATTTT TRBJ2-3 - TRBV6-1 TRBD1 15
CSALRADTDTQYF TGCAGTGCCCTACGAGCCGACACAGATACGCAGTATTTT TRBJ2-3 - TRBV20-1 - 13
CASRFTGGTEAFF TGCGCCAGCAGATTCACAGGGGGCACTGAAGCTTTCTTT TRBJ1-1 few TRBV5-1 TRBD1 13
CASSYGDTEAFF TGTGCCAGCAGCTACGGCGACACTGAAGCTTTCTTT TRBJ1-1 - TRBV7-9 - 12
CASSPPGRRTDTQYF TGTGCCAGCAGCCCACCCGGGAGGCGCACAGATACGCAGTATTTT TRBJ2-3 - TRBV2 TRBD2 15
CASSPWTGINTEAFF TGTGCCAGCAGTCCCTGGACAGGGATTAACACTGAGGCTTTCTTT TRBJ1-1 - TRBV27 TRBD1 15
CASSLTFRAQYF TGTGCCAGCAGCTTAACTTTCCGAGCGCAGTATTTT TRBJ2-3 few TRBV7-2 - 12
CASSKGKGYGYTF TGTGCCAGCAGCAAAGGGAAGGGGTATGGCTACACCTTC TRBJ1-2 - TRBV7-2 - 13
CASSQRRTVPNTGELFF TGCGCCAGCAGCCAGAGACGAACAGTACCAAACACCGGGGAGCTGTTTTTT TRBJ2-2 once TRBV4-1 - 17
CASSASGTGVRGYTF TGTGCCAGCAGCGCTTCCGGGACAGGCGTTCGGGGCTACACCTTC TRBJ1-2 - TRBV6-5 TRBD1 15
CASSQSSGNNEQFF TGTGCCAGCAGCCAAAGCTCAGGGAACAATGAGCAGTTCTTC TRBJ2-1 - TRBV4-2 - 14
CASNQDRLYGYTF TGTGCCAGCAATCAAGACAGGCTCTATGGCTACACCTTC TRBJ1-2 - TRBV2 - 13
CASSLTPGGSDTQYF TGCGCCAGCAGCCTGACCCCGGGGGGCTCAGATACGCAGTATTTT TRBJ2-3 - TRBV4-1 - 15
CSTGQDNEQYF TGCAGTACTGGACAGGATAACGAGCAGTACTTC TRBJ2-7 - TRBV20-1 TRBD1 11
CASIWGGNQPQHF TGTGCCAGCATATGGGGGGGAAATCAGCCCCAGCATTTT TRBJ1-5 - TRBV28 - 13
CASSFRNPEKLFF TGTGCCAGCAGTTTCCGAAATCCAGAAAAACTGTTTTTT TRBJ1-4 - TRBV27 - 13
CSANIGGFGNTIYF TGCAGTGCTAATATAGGGGGATTTGGAAACACCATATATTTT TRBJ1-3 - TRBV20-1 - 14
CSAMSGGTEAFF TGCAGTGCTATGTCCGGTGGCACTGAAGCTTTCTTT TRBJ1-1 - TRBV20-1 - 12
CATSSGGRTEAFF TGTGCCACCAGCAGCGGAGGGAGGACTGAAGCTTTCTTT TRBJ1-1 few TRBV15 - 13
CSARVQRGSNYGYTF TGCAGTGCTAGAGTCCAACGGGGCAGTAACTATGGCTACACCTTC TRBJ1-2 - TRBV20-1 - 15
CATSRGTSGSLEQYF TGTGCCACCAGCAGGGGGACTAGCGGGAGTCTCGAGCAGTACTTC TRBJ2-7 - TRBV15 TRBD2 15
CASSLEGRGNEQFF TGTGCCAGCAGCTTAGAAGGACGGGGCAATGAGCAGTTCTTC TRBJ2-1 few TRBV7-9 - 14